This T cell receptor (beta chain) originates from a study of vaccination and CD4 T cells after COVID-19. The study, taken as a whole, reports: The appearance of a median 86.3% of reactive clones in convalescent patients occurred only post-vaccination.

As regards this clonotype: Antigen specificity is unknown.

Treatment described: roughly nine-day PBMC culture with coronavirus spike peptide pools or control peptides (ViraFEST assay). Once peptide pools had expanded antigen-specific T cells, ViraFEST sequenced TCRs. Sequenced with the Oncomine TCR Beta short-read assay was DNA taken from cultured CD4+ T cells. Cultured CD4+ T cells yielded the extracted genomic DNA. TCRdb processed the PCR reads anew with MiXCR; each CDR3 protein has one entry. The data show approximately 11,000 distinct CDR3 sequences, roughly 67% seen once. The sample comprised CD4+ T cells from blood, cultured in vitro. The clonotype comes from a human donor who had recovered from COVID-19.

CDR3 in DNA: TGCGCCAGCAGCTCGGCGGGGTCACCCTACGAGCAGTACTTC. It translates to CASSSAGSPYEQYF. The V and J genes are TRBV5-1 and TRBJ2-7, with TRBD2 as a possible D gene (6 bases). Germline CDR1 SGHRS, CDR2 YFSETQ. This CDR3 spans 14 amino acids. The V and J ends lost 3 bases and 2 bases respectively, with 12 bases between them.